This T cell receptor beta chain originates from a study of CD8 T cells in Susac syndrome. Random hexamers primed reverse transcription of about 0.45 to 1 ug RNA. Multiplex immunoSEQ PCR targeted 54 Vbeta and 13 Jbeta TCR beta segments. Via MiXCR, TCRdb re-called the immunoSEQ multiplex PCR reads, giving one row per CDR3 protein. The table has tens of thousands of distinct CDR3 sequences, about 93% seen once. The length of the CDR3 is 17 residues. Deletions cut 3 bases from V and 0 bases from J, with 15 bases between. Germline lookup yields CDR1 PRHDT and CDR2 FYEKMQ (reference sequence). This sequence joins TRBV13 and TRBJ1-3, with TRBD1 as a possible D gene (5 bases). This TCR came from a human donor with Susac syndrome. Sequenced input: CD8+ T cells from PBMCs. The CDR3 coding sequence is TGTGCCAGCAGCTTGGGCCCTAGACAGACCTCTGGAAACACCATATATTTT. Protein sequence: CASSLGPRQTSGNTIYF.